This T cell receptor beta chain was identified during a study of control samples from healthy donors and cancer patients. Data came from immunoSEQ multiplex PCR; TCRdb stores just in-frame clones and leaves some out. The sample gives about 140,000 clones, around 86% of which show up once; more than 4% is in the top ten. Germline V gene lookup returns CDR1 KGHDR and CDR2 SFDVKD. This CDR3 is built from 16 residues. Worth noting for this clone: One end of the junction varies from germline; a read error may be responsible.

The chain combines TRBV24-1 with TRBJ2-5; D remains unclear. Sequencing input: blood. This receptor was taken from a man aged 25-40 years in good health. The CDR3 here is CATSDTPGSLQGTQYF. CDR3 DNA: TGTGCCACCAGTGATACTCCCGGGTCATTGCAAGGGACCCAGTACTTC.